The 17 T cell receptor beta chains listed next were all sequenced from one sample in a study of blood T cell repertoires in COVID-19. Produced via immunoSEQ multiplex PCR; TCRdb's table is partial and in-frame only. Here the sample spans roughly 100,000 clones, 75% to 95% being singletons. The specimen sequenced was peripheral blood. Receptors were obtained from a man aged 18 to 35 with acute or convalescent COVID-19.

This chain joins TRBV30 and TRBJ1-1; D not certain. Germline V CDR1 and CDR2: GTSNPN, SVGIG (reference sequence). This CDR3 spans 14 amino acids. Trimming took 1 base from V and 4 from J, leaving 13 bases between them. The CDR3, as DNA: TGTGCCTGGAGTGAGCGGCCCGGTAGCACTGAAGCTTTCTTT. Its translation is CAWSERPGSTEAFF.

This chain links TRBV9 with TRBJ2-3; 7 bases match TRBD2. The CDR3 consists of 14 residues. Germline V lookup: CDR1 SGDLS, CDR2 YYNGEE. Unmatched junction bases numbered 6, after V lost 4 bases and J lost 4 bases. The CDR3 sequence: CASSPSGVPDTQYF. The CDR3, as DNA: TGTGCCAGCAGCCCCAGCGGGGTCCCAGATACGCAGTATTTT.

This chain uses TRBV7-9 with TRBJ2-2; 7 bases are a match to TRBD2. The V and J ends lost 5 bases and 4 bases, in that order; junction bases with no gene match: 10. The germline V gene has CDR1 SEHNR and CDR2 FQNEAQ (reference sequence). The CDR3 runs to 16 residues. CDR3 amino acids: CASSKPPGGTTGELFF. In nucleotides, the CDR3 is TGTGCCAGCAGCAAACCCCCCGGGGGGACCACCGGGGAGCTGTTTTTT.

The CDR3 bases are TGCGCCAGCAGCTTGAGAGGGACTAAATCCTACGAGCAGTACTTC. This translates into CASSLRGTKSYEQYF. The genes are TRBV5-1 and TRBJ2-7, with 7 bases lining up with TRBD2. Germline CDR1 reads SGHRS; CDR2 reads YFSETQ. Trimming removed 1 base from V and 1 base from J; junction bases left unmatched: 5. The CDR3 length is 15 residues.

This chain connects TRBV28 to TRBJ1-5; possibly TRBD1 for D (5 bases). This CDR3 has 16 amino acids. CDR1 and CDR2 from the germline V gene are MDHEN and SYDVKM. The ends were cut back, 2 bases at V and 4 bases at J, with 15 bases in the middle. The CDR3 protein is CASSLGYGTLNQPQHF. As DNA, the CDR3 is TGTGCCAGCAGTTTAGGGTACGGGACTTTAAATCAGCCCCAGCATTTT.

The chain is built from TRBV5-6 and TRBJ1-4; 8 bases are shared with TRBD1. With 4 bases clipped from V and 7 bases from J, the junction kept 9 bases outside the gene matches. The CDR3 is 15 residues long. In germline, CDR1 is SGHDT, CDR2 YYEEEE. The CDR3 protein is CASSALQGGVEKLFF. In DNA form, the CDR3 reads TGTGCCAGCAGCGCTCTACAGGGGGGAGTTGAAAAACTGTTTTTT.

V is TRBV5-1 and J is TRBJ2-7; no firm D call. This CDR3 has 12 residues. CDR1 SGHRS and CDR2 YFSETQ come from the germline V gene. The ends were cut back, 3 bases at V and 2 bases at J, with 6 bases in the middle. In DNA form, the CDR3 reads TGCGCCAGCAGCTCCGGTACCTACGAGCAGTACTTC. This codes for CASSSGTYEQYF.

The V call is TRBV9, the J call TRBJ1-4; D perhaps matches TRBD1 (5 bases). The CDR3 consists of 16 residues. Deletions cut 4 bases from V and 0 bases from J, with 13 bases between. The germline V gene has CDR1 SGDLS and CDR2 YYNGEE. CDR3 region: CASSPRQGATNEKLFF. For the CDR3, the DNA is TGTGCCAGCAGCCCGCGGCAGGGCGCAACTAATGAAAAACTGTTTTTT.

The chain has TRBV19 and TRBJ1-1; D gene uncertain. V was pared by 5 bases and J by 5 bases, with 12 bases between. CDR3 length: 13 residues. Germline lookup yields CDR1 LNHDA and CDR2 SQIVND (reference sequence). For the CDR3, the DNA is TGTGCCAGTAGTCTTTCCGGGGTGACTGAAGCTTTCTTT. Amino acid sequence: CASSLSGVTEAFF.

This clone was counted a few times. The CDR3 DNA reads TGTGCCAGTAGTATGTGGCGGGAGAACTCCGAGCAGTACTTC. Protein product: CASSMWRENSEQYF. The chain combines TRBV19 with TRBJ2-7; 7 nucleotides line up with TRBD2. Germline V gene data show CDR1 as LNHDA and CDR2 as SQIVND (reference sequence). V lost 3 bases, J lost 6 bases, and 8 bases stayed unmatched. The CDR3 is 14 residues long.

CDR3 nucleotide sequence: TGTGCCACCAGCAGAGCCAGGGGGAGCACTGAAGCTTTCTTT. Amino acids: CATSRARGSTEAFF. The chain is built from TRBV15 and TRBJ1-1; TRBD1 aligns across 7 bases. The germline V gene encodes CDR1 LNHNV and CDR2 YYDKDF (reference sequence). After removal of 1 base from V and 4 bases from J, the junction contained 3 bases not matched to a gene. This CDR3 is 14 amino acids long.

The V and J genes are TRBV30 and TRBJ2-1; D might be TRBD1 (6 bases). Deletions cut 5 bases from V and 2 bases from J, with 13 bases between. In germline, CDR1 is GTSNPN, CDR2 SVGIG (reference sequence). This CDR3 is built from 14 residues. This CDR3 is CAWGPTGAYNEQFF. In DNA form, the CDR3 reads TGTGCCTGGGGTCCGACAGGCGCCTACAATGAGCAGTTCTTC. The full variable domain, with the rest looked up from reference TRBV30 and TRBJ2-1, is SQTIHQWPATLVQPVGSPLSLECTVEGTSNPNLYWYRQAAGRGLQLLFYSVGIGQISSEVPQNLSASRPQDRQFILSSKKLLLSDSGFYLCAWGPTGAYNEQFFGPGTRLTVL.

The chain uses TRBV5-4 and TRBJ2-5, with 8 bases matching TRBD2. The CDR3 runs to 15 residues. CDR1 SGHNT and CDR2 YYREEE come from the germline V gene (reference sequence). V lost 3 bases to trimming and J lost 2 bases; unmatched junction nucleotides: 6. The CDR3 here is CASSSVLADQETQYF. The CDR3 DNA follows: TGTGCCAGCAGCTCAGTACTAGCGGATCAAGAGACCCAGTACTTC.

The CDR3 loop is CASSQYPNPGNTEAFF. In DNA form, the CDR3 reads TGTGCCAGCAGCCAATATCCTAATCCTGGGAACACTGAAGCTTTCTTT. The V and J genes are TRBV3-1 (or the pseudogene TRBV3-2) and TRBJ1-1; D gene uncertain. This CDR3 region has 16 residues. Trimming took off 2 bases at V and 1 base at J, with 14 bases between the two ends. The germline V gene encodes CDR1 LGHDT and CDR2 YNNKEL (reference sequence).

The chain is built from TRBV2 and TRBJ1-2, with 7 bases matching TRBD1. The trim removed 8 bases at V and 4 bases at J, leaving 7 bases unmatched. The CDR3 consists of 13 residues. Germline assignment: CDR1 SNHLY and CDR2 FYNNEI. As DNA, the CDR3 is TGTGCCAGCTTAGTGTCAGGGGGCTATGGCTACACCTTC. Translation: CASLVSGGYGYTF.

The chain uses TRBV19 and TRBJ1-1; weak D call: TRBD1 (6 bases). Trimming took off 10 bases at V and 4 bases at J, with 25 bases between the two ends. The germline gives CDR1 LNHDA, CDR2 SQIVND (reference sequence). The CDR3 covers 16 residues. The CDR3 sequence is CATRLRGEIGGTEAFF. The CDR3 DNA reads TGTGCCACCCGTCTGAGGGGCGAAATAGGGGGCACTGAAGCTTTCTTT.

The chain's CDR3 is CASSLGTGYGYTF. The CDR3 bases are TGTGCCAGCAGCTTGGGGACAGGGTATGGCTACACCTTC. The chain links TRBV5-6 to TRBJ1-2, with TRBD1 matching over 8 bases. The CDR3 has 13 amino acids. The V and J ends lost 0 bases and 5 bases, in that order; junction bases with no gene match: 0. Per the germline V gene, CDR1 is SGHDT and CDR2 is YYEEEE.